These 7 T cell receptor beta chains came from one sample sequenced in a study of T cell responses to AZD1222 COVID-19 vaccine. Profiled with immunoSEQ multiplex PCR; TCRdb holds only in-frame clones, not every one. The table has around 170,000 clones, around 90% seen once. The material was peripheral blood, obtained 28 days after the second AZD1222 dose. These receptors were obtained from an adult who received the AZD1222 COVID-19 vaccine.

This chain joins TRBV6-5 and TRBJ1-4, with D unresolved. V was trimmed by 4 bases and J by 2 bases, leaving 8 bases between them. From germline, CDR1 is MNHEY and CDR2 SVGAGI. The CDR3 is 14 amino acids. The CDR3 DNA follows: TGTGCCAGCAGTTTGGGCAGGACTAATGAAAAACTGTTTTTT. Residues: CASSLGRTNEKLFF.

CDR3 sequence reads: CASSSGGSDTIYF. DNA of the CDR3: TGTGCCAGCAGTTCGGGGGGGTCGGACACCATATATTTT. The gene calls are TRBV27 and TRBJ1-3; a possible D gene is TRBD1 (5 bases). The germline V gene has CDR1 MNHEY and CDR2 SMNVEV (reference sequence). This CDR3 spans 13 amino acids. The V gene lost 4 bases and the J gene lost 8 bases, with 12 bases spanning the gap.

CDR3 in DNA: TGCGCCAGCAGCTTGGGGGAGGTGACCCAGTACTTC. This gives the protein CASSLGEVTQYF. This chain connects TRBV5-1 to TRBJ2-5, with D possibly matching TRBD2 (6 bases). CDR1 and CDR2 from the germline V gene are SGHRS and YFSETQ. The CDR3 runs 12 residues. The germline V and J ends were trimmed by 0 bases and 7 bases, with 7 bases remaining between them. The complete variable domain, with remaining parts taken from reference TRBV5-1 and TRBJ2-5, reads KAGVTQTPRYLIKTRGQQVTLSCSPISGHRSVSWYQQTPGQGLQFLFEYFSETQRNKGNFPGRFSGRQFSNSRSEMNVSTLELGDSALYLCASSLGEVTQYFGPGTRLLVL.

This clone came up a few times. CDR3 loop: CASSLVGQPNQPQHF. The CDR3 DNA reads TGTGCCAGCAGCTTAGTCGGGCAACCCAATCAGCCCCAGCATTTT. The chain combines TRBV7-2 with TRBJ1-5; no reliable D call. The CDR3 has 15 residues. V was trimmed by 1 base and J by 3 bases, leaving 10 bases between them. Germline V CDR1 and CDR2: SGHTA, FQGNSA.

V is TRBV2 and J is TRBJ1-6; 7 positions agree with TRBD1. This CDR3 is 13 amino acids long. Looked up from germline, CDR1 is SNHLY and CDR2 is FYNNEI. The V segment lost 7 bases and the J segment 6 bases; nucleotides outside the gene matches: 3. CDR3: CASNRDSNSPLHF. The CDR3 DNA reads as TGTGCCAGCAATCGGGACAGTAATTCACCCCTCCACTTT.

This chain links TRBV6-2 or TRBV6-3 with TRBJ1-1; no clear D. The CDR3 covers 12 residues. Germline-derived CDR1 and CDR2 are MNHEY and SVGEGT. V was pared by 0 bases and J by 7 bases, with 6 bases between. The CDR3 reads CASSYSRFEAFF. CDR3 DNA: TGTGCCAGCAGTTACTCGCGCTTTGAAGCTTTCTTT.

This clone was observed once. The chain recombines TRBV7-9 with TRBJ1-4; tentative D call: TRBD1 (6 bases). Trimming removed 5 bases at V and 5 bases at J, with 12 bases between. CDR1 and CDR2 (germline): SEHNR, FQNEAQ (reference sequence). The CDR3 spans 14 residues. The CDR3, as DNA: TGTGCCAGCAGCGGCCAAGGGGGGAATGAAAAACTGTTTTTT. Translated: CASSGQGGNEKLFF.